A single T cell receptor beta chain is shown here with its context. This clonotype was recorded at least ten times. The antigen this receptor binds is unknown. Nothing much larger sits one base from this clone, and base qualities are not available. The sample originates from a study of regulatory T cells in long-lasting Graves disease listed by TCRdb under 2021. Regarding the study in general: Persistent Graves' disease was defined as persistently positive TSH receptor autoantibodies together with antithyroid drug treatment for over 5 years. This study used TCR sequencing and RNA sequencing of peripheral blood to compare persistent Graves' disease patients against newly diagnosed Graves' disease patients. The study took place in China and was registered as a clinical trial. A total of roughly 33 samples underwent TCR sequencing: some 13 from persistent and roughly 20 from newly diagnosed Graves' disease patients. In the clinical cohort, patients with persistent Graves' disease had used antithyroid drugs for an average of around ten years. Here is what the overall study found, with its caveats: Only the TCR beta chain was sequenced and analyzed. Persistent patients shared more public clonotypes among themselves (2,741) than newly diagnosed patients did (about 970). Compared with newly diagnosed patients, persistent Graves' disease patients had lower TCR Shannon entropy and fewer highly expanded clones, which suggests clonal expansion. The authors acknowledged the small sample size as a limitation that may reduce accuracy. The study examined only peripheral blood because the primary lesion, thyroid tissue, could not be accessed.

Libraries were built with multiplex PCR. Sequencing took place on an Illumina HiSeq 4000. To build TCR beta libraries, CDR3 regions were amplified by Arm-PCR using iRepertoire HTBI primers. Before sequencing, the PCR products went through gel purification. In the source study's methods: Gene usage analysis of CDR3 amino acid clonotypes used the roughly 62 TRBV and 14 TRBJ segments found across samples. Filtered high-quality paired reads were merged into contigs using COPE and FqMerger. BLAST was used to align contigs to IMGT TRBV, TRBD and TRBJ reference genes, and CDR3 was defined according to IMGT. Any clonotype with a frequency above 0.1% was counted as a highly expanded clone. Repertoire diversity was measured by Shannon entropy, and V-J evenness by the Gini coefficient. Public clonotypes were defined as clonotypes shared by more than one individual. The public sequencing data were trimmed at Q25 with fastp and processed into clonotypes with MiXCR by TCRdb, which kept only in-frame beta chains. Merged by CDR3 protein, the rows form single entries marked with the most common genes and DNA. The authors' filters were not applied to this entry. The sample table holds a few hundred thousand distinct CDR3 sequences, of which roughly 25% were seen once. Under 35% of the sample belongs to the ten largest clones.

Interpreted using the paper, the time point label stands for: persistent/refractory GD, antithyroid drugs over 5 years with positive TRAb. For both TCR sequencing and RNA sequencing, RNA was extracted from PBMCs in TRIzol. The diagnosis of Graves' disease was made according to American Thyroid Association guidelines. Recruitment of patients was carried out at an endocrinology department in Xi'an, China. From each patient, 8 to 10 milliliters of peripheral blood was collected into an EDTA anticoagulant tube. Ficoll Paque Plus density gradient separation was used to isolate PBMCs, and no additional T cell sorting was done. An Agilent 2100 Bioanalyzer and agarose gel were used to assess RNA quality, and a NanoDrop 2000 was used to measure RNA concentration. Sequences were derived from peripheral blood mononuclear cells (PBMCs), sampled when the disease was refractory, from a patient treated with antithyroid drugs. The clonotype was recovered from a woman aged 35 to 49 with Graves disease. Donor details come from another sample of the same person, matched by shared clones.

The CDR3 region: CASSFYPQKTEAFF. The sequenced DNA is TGTGCCAGCAGTTTTTACCCTCAGAAGACTGAAGCTTTCTTT. The chain is made from TRBV12-3 or TRBV12-4 and TRBJ1-1; the D gene is unclear. Deletion took 3 bases off V and 5 bases off J, with a span of 13 bases between the germline ends. The CDR3 covers 14 residues, taking in both the cysteine and the phenylalanine. Only the CDR3 DNA stays, 42 bases, in frame from base 1.